A single T cell receptor (beta chain) is shown here with its context. TCRdb analysed the 5' RACE reads with MiXCR anew, one entry per CDR3 protein. The table lists roughly 320,000 distinct CDR3 sequences, around 28% of them singletons. Trimming left V 0 bases short and J 11 bases short, with 13 bases between. The CDR3 extends over 13 amino acids. Germline V gene sequence: CDR1 SGHDN, CDR2 FVKESK. This record comes from a study of T-cell memory formation after mild COVID-19. Study information: TCR clusters were mostly donor specific.

This sequence was found in an adult woman who had mild COVID-19 (a few samples of this study predate the infection). Cell type and time point are not known. Sequenced: PBMCs or a T cell subset sorted from them (not recorded which). The chain carries TRBV14 and TRBJ1-1; D uncertain. As DNA, the CDR3 is TGTGCCAGCAGCCAAGACCGAATAGTGGGGGCTTTCTTT. It specifies CASSQDRIVGAFF.